The clone carrying this T cell receptor (beta chain) was seen a few times. The antigen remains undetermined. These data originate in a study of T cells in Graves' hyperthyroidism and ophthalmopathy. For the study at large: The initial diagnosis was the point when peripheral blood was collected, ahead of any treatment. Study observations and caveats: The blood repertoire included most of the expanded thyroid clonotypes above 0.001.

The germline gives CDR1 MGHRA, CDR2 YSYEKL. V dropped 0 bases and J dropped 1 base, with 18 bases sitting between them. The CDR3 runs to 18 residues. Authors of the study amplified TCR beta CDR3 regions from RNA transcripts. In the first-round RT-PCR of the TCR CDR3, the HTBI primer set was used. From the multiplex PCR reads, TCRdb called clonotypes with MiXCR, one entry per CDR3 protein. Seen here are roughly 500,000 distinct CDR3 sequences, less than 25% observed once, and the top ten hold about 10%. The sequenced sample was blood. This clonotype was obtained from a woman aged 25 to 45 with Graves' ophthalmopathy. The rearrangement links TRBV4-1 to TRBJ2-5; D perhaps matches TRBD1 (5 bases). In nucleotides, the CDR3 is TGCGCCAGCAGCCAAGATGTTGGGGCAGCCCCTCTCCAAGAGACCCAGTACTTC. It translates to CASSQDVGAAPLQETQYF.